The clone carrying this TCR beta chain has a single count. This entry comes from a study of blood T cell repertoires in COVID-19. Study in general: There were acute and convalescent COVID-19 samples, and they came from the United States, Italy and Spain. Sample material is recorded as cDNA or gDNA derived from T cells, B-cell-depleted T cells, or PBMCs.

The CDR3 is made up of 14 amino acids. V shed 3 bases and J shed 6 bases, with 11 bases lying between them. Germline CDR1 and CDR2: SGHDN and FVKESK. TCRdb's table, derived via immunoSEQ multiplex PCR, lists solely in-frame clones and lacks some. The sample gives 250,000 or so clones, approximately 83% of which show up once; approximately 3.6% is in the top ten. Recruits, aged about 18 to 100 years, lived in 24 US areas. Recovery meant two consecutive negative NP/OP PCR tests, professional clearance, or resolved symptoms. The J gene is TRBJ1-4, the V gene TRBV14; maybe TRBD1 (6 bases). This receptor was obtained from a man aged 50 to 60 who had recovered from COVID-19. The sample was PBMCs or T cells enriched from blood (not recorded which). CDR3 residues: CASSQNRVDEKLFF. The CDR3 nucleotides read TGTGCCAGCAGCCAGAACAGGGTTGATGAAAAACTGTTTTTT. Looking up the rest from reference TRBV14 and TRBJ1-4 gives the full variable domain: EAGVTQFPSHSVIEKGQTVTLRCDPISGHDNLYWYRRVMGKEIKFLLHFVKESKQDESGMPNNRFLAERTGGTYSTLKVQPAELEDSGVYFCASSQNRVDEKLFFGSGTQLSVL.